These 9 T cell receptor beta chains share one sample of origin, sequenced in a study of molecular identifiers for immune sequencing clone quantification. TCRdb reprocessed the PCR reads with MiXCR, giving one entry per CDR3 protein. The table includes about 640,000 distinct CDR3 sequences, 15% to 20% detected once. Specimen: naive CD8+ T cells from blood, with Jurkat cell RNA spiked in. Subset indicated: FACS-sorted CD8+CD4-CCR7+CD45RA+ naive T cells. Receptor source: a human donor in good health. Some libraries in this study had Jurkat cell RNA spiked in.

This clonotype appeared many times. This CDR3 is CASSSSDIGQGLTYEQYF. The DNA of the CDR3 is TGTGCCAGCAGCTCTAGCGACATTGGACAGGGACTAACCTACGAGCAGTACTTC. The chain recombines TRBV13 with TRBJ2-7; the D gene is possibly TRBD1 (8 bases). The V and J ends lost 4 bases and 2 bases respectively, with 24 bases between them. Germline V lookup: CDR1 PRHDT, CDR2 FYEKMQ (reference sequence). The CDR3 has 18 residues. The whole variable domain, filled in from reference TRBV13 and TRBJ2-7, reads AAGVIQSPRHLIKEKRETATLKCYPIPRHDTVYWYQQGPGQDPQFLISFYEKMQSDKGSIPDRFSAQQFSDYHSELNMSSLELGDSALYFCASSSSDIGQGLTYEQYFGPGTRLTVT.

This clonotype turned up a few times. A much larger clone sits a single nucleotide away, making a read error possible. The V and J genes are TRBV4-3 and TRBJ2-7; tentatively, D is TRBD1 or TRBD2 (5 bases each). This CDR3 has 16 residues. In germline, CDR1 is LGHNA, CDR2 YSLEER. Trimming pared 7 bases from V and 4 bases from J, leaving 23 bases between. The CDR3 DNA sequence: TGCGCCAGCAACCACCGGAGACAGCTCGGCGGGTACGAGCAGTACTTC. It translates to CASNHRRQLGGYEQYF.

This clonotype was seen repeatedly, ten times or more. The chain combines TRBV4-1 with TRBJ1-1; maybe TRBD1 (5 bases). This CDR3 comprises 14 residues. Trimming removed 0 bases from V and 3 bases from J, with 8 bases in between. CDR1 is MGHRA and CDR2 is YSYEKL in the germline V gene. CDR3 sequence reads: CASSQDGTDTEAFF. The CDR3 coding sequence is TGCGCCAGCAGCCAAGATGGGACCGACACTGAAGCTTTCTTT.

This chain connects TRBV27 to TRBJ1-6; D ambiguous. This CDR3 is 12 amino acids long. V was trimmed by 4 bases and J by 10 bases, leaving 8 bases between them. CDR1 MNHEY and CDR2 SMNVEV come from the germline V gene (reference sequence). The CDR3 reads CASSSLGSPLHF. CDR3 sequence (DNA): TGTGCCAGCAGTTCCTTGGGGTCACCCCTCCACTTT.

This clonotype has ten or more counts. The chain links TRBV13 to TRBJ2-7; unclear D gene. V was pared by 5 bases and J by 0 bases, with 8 bases between. This CDR3 has 13 residues. Per the germline V gene, CDR1 is PRHDT and CDR2 is FYEKMQ (reference sequence). CDR3 in amino acids: CASSLPNSYEQYF. The DNA for the CDR3 is TGTGCCAGCAGCCTGCCCAACTCCTACGAGCAGTACTTC.

This clonotype was detected many times. The chain is built from TRBV29-1 and TRBJ2-7; a weak D match, TRBD2 (6 bases). Germline V CDR1 and CDR2: SQVTM, ANQGSEA. This CDR3 spans 14 amino acids. V shed 4 bases and J shed 2 bases, with 15 bases lying between them. The CDR3 protein is CSVALPGRTYEQYF. Written as DNA, the CDR3 is TGCAGCGTTGCCCTCCCTGGGAGGACCTACGAGCAGTACTTC.

The V gene is TRBV2, the J gene TRBJ1-1; maybe TRBD1 (5 bases). Trimming shortened V by 3 bases and J by 2 bases, and 19 bases separated the two germline ends. CDR1 is SNHLY and CDR2 is FYNNEI in the germline V gene. The CDR3 spans 17 residues. The CDR3 nucleotides read TGTGCCAGCAGTGATTGGGCAGGGAACCTTGTCAACACTGAAGCTTTCTTT. Protein sequence: CASSDWAGNLVNTEAFF.

This clonotype occurred many times. V is TRBV29-1 and J is TRBJ2-7; a weak D match, TRBD1 (6 bases). With 2 bases removed from V and 4 bases from J, the gap between germline ends came to 15 bases. The CDR3 loop spans 14 amino acids. Germline V lookup: CDR1 SQVTM, CDR2 ANQGSEA. The CDR3 region is CSVEISPGAYEQYF. In DNA form, the CDR3 reads TGCAGCGTTGAAATTTCCCCAGGGGCGTACGAGCAGTACTTC.

Many counts were recorded for this clonotype. The chain carries TRBV10-3 and TRBJ2-7; possible D gene TRBD2, 5 bases. Germline CDR1 is ENHRY and CDR2 is SYGVKD. V dropped 0 bases and J dropped 6 bases, with 6 bases sitting between them. This CDR3 contains 12 residues. Written as DNA, the CDR3 is TGTGCCATCAGTGAGTCGGAGGCCGAGCAGTACTTC. Residues: CAISESEAEQYF.